The T cell receptor (beta chain) described here comes from a study of blood T cell repertoires in COVID-19. Across the study: The United States, Italy and Spain supplied acute and convalescent COVID-19 samples. Nucleic acid was either cDNA or gDNA, and it came from T cells, B-cell-depleted T cells, or PBMCs.

In the source study's methods: Reference gene primer amplification gave nucleated cell count estimates. TCRdb's copy holds only in-frame clones and misses some; the assay was immunoSEQ multiplex PCR. Clonal size and the V and J genes are those of that table, whereas D and trimming came from the DNA. The table has 90,000 to 120,000 clones, 80% to 85% seen once. Source material: peripheral blood. The receptor was isolated from a human donor in a cohort sampled during active COVID-19.

The DNA of the CDR3 is TGTGCCAGCAGTTACATCGGCGCTAGCGGAAACAATGAGCAGTTCTTC. It codes for CASSYIGASGNNEQFF. The rearrangement links TRBV6-2 or TRBV6-3 to TRBJ2-1; 7 positions agree with TRBD2. This CDR3 spans 16 amino acids. Trimming cost V 2 bases and J 5 bases; bases outside gene matches: 9. Per germline, CDR1 MNHEY and CDR2 SVGEGT.